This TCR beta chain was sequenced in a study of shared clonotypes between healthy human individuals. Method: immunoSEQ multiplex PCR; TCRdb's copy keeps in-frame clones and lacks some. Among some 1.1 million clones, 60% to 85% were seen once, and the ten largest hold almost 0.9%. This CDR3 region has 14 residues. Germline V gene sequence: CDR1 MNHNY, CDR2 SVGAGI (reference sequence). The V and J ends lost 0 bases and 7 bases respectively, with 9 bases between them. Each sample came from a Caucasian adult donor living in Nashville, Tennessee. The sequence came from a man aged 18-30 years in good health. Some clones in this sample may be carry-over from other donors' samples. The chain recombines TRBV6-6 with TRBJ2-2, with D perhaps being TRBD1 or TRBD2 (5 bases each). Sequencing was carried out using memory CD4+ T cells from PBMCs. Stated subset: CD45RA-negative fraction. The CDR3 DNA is TGTGCCAGCAGTTACTCGGGGGTTGGCGGGGAGCTGTTTTTT. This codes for CASSYSGVGGELFF.